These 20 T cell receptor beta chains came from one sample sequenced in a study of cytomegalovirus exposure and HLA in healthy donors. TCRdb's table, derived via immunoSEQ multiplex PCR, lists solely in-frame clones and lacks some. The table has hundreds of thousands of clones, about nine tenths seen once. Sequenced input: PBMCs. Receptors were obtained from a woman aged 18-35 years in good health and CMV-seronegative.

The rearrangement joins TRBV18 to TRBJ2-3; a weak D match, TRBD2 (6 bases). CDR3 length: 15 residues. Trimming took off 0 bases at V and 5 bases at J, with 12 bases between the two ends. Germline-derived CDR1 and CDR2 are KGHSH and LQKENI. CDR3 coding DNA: TGTGCCAGCTCACCACCGGCACTAGCCCGAGATACGCAGTATTTT. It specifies CASSPPALARDTQYF.

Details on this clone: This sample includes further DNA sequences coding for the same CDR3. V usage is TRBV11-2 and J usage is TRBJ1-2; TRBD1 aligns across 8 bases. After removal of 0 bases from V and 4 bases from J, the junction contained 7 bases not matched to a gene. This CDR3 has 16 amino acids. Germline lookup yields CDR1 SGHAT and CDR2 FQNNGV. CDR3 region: CASSLDGGTGPYGYTF. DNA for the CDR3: TGTGCCAGCAGCTTAGATGGCGGGACAGGACCCTATGGCTACACCTTC.

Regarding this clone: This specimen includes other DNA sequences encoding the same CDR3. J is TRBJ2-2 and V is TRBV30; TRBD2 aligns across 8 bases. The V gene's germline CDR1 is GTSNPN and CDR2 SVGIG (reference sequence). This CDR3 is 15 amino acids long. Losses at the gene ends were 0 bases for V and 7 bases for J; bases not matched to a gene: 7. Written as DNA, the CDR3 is TGTGCCTGGAGTGTACGTACTAGCGGAATCGGGGAGCTGTTTTTT. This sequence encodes CAWSVRTSGIGELFF.

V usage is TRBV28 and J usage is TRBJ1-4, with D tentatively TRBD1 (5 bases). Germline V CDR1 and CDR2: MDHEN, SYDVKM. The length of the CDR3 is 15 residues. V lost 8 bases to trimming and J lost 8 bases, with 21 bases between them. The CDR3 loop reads CASGLGDGRREKLFF. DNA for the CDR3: TGTGCCAGCGGATTAGGGGACGGGAGGCGCGAAAAACTGTTTTTT.

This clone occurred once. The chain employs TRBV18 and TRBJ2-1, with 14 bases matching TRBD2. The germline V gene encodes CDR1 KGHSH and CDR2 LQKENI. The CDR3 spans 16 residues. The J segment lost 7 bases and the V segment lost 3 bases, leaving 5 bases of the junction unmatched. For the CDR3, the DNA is TGTGCCAGCTCACCTTCCGGGACTAGCGGGGGAAATGAGCAGTTCTTC. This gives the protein CASSPSGTSGGNEQFF.

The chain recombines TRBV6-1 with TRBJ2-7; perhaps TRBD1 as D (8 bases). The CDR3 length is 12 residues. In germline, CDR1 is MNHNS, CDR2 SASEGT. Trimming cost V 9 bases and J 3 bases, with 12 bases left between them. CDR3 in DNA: TGTGCCAGTCACAGGGGGGGCTACGAGCAGTACTTC. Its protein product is CASHRGGYEQYF.

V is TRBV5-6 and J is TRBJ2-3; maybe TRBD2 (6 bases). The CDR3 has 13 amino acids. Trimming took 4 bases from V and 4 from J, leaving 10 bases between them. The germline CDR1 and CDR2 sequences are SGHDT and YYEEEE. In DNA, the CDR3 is TGTGCCAGCAGCCCCACGGGGGCAGATACGCAGTATTTT. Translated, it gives CASSPTGADTQYF.

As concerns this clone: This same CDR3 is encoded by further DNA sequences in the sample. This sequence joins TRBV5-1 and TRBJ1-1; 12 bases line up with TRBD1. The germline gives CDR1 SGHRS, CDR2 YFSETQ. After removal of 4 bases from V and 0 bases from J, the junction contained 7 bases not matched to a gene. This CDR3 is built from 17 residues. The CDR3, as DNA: TGCGCCAGCAGCCCGGGGACAGGGGGCTTTTTGAACACTGAAGCTTTCTTT. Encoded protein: CASSPGTGGFLNTEAFF.

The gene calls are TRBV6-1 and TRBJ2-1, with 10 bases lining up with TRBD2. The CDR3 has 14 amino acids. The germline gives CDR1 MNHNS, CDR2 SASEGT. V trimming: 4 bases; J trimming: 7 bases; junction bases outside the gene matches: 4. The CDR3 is CASSVASGRNEQFF. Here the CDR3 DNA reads TGTGCCAGCAGTGTCGCTAGCGGGAGAAATGAGCAGTTCTTC.

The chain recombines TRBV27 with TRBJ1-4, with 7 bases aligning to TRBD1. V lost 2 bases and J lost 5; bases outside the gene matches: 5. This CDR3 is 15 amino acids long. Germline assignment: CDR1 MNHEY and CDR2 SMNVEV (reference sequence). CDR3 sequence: CASSLGMTGNEKLFF. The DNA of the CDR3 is TGTGCCAGCAGTTTAGGAATGACAGGGAATGAAAAACTGTTTTTT.

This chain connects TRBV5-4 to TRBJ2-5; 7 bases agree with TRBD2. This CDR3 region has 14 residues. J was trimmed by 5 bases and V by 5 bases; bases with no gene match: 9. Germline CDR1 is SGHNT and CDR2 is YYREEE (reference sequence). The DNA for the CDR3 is TGTGCCAGCAGGACCTGGGCGGGGGACGAGACCCAGTACTTC. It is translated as CASRTWAGDETQYF.

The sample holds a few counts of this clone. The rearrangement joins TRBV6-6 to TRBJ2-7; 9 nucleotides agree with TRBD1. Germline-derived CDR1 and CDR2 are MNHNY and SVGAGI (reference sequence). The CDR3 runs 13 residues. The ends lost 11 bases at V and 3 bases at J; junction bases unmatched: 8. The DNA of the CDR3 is TGTGCCGTCTCCCCGACAGGGGGCTACGAGCAGTACTTC. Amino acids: CAVSPTGGYEQYF.

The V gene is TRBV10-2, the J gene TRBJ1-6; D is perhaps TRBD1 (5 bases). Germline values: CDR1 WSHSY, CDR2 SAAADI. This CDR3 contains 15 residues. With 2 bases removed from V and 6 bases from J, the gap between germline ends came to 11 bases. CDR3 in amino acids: CASSEKRGFNSPLHF. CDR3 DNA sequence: TGCGCCAGCAGTGAGAAAAGGGGCTTTAATTCACCCCTCCACTTT.

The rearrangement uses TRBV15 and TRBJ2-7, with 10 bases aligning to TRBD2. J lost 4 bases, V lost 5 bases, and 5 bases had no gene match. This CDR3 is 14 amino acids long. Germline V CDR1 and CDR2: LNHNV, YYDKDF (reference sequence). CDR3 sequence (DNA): TGTGCCACCAGCGAAGCGGGAGGGCCGTACGAGCAGTACTTC. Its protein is CATSEAGGPYEQYF. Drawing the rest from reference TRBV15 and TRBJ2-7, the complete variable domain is DAMVIQNPRYQVTQFGKPVTLSCSQTLNHNVMYWYQQKSSQAPKLLFHYYDKDFNNEADTPDNFQSRRPNTSFCFLDIRSPGLGDTAMYLCATSEAGGPYEQYFGPGTRLTVT.

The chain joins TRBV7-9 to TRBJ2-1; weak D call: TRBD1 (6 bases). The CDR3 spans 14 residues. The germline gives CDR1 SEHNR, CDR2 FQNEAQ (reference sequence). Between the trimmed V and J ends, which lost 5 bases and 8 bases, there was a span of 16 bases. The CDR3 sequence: CASSKEGGYHEQFF. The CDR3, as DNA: TGTGCCAGCAGCAAAGAAGGGGGATATCATGAGCAGTTCTTC.

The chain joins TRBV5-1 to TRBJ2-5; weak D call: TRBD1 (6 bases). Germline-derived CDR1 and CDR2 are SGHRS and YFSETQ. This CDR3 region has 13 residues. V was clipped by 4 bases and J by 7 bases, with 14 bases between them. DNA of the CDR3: TGCGCCAGCAGCCGATGGGACAATTGGACCCAGTACTTC. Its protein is CASSRWDNWTQYF.

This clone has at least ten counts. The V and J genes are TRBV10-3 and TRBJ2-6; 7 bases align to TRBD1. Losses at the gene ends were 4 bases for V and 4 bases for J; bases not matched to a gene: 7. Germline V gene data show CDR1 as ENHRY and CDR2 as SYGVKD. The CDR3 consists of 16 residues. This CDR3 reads CAISATDRAGANVLTF. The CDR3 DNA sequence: TGTGCCATCAGTGCGACAGACAGGGCCGGGGCCAACGTCCTGACTTTC.

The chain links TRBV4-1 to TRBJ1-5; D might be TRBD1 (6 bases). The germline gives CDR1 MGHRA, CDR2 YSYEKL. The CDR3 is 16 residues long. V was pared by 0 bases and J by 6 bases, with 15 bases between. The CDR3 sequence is CASSQDPRGEGQPQHF. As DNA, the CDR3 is TGCGCCAGCAGCCAAGATCCCAGGGGCGAGGGTCAGCCCCAGCATTTT.

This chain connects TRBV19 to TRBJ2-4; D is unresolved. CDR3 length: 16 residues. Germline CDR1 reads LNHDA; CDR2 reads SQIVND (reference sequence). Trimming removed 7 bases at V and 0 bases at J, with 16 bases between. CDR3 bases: TGTGCCAGTAAGTTAAGACTGAAGTTAGCCAAAAACATTCAGTACTTC. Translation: CASKLRLKLAKNIQYF.

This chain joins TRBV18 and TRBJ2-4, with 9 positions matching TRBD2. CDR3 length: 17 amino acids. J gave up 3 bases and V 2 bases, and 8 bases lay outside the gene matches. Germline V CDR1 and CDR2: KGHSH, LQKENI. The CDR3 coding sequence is TGTGCCAGCTCACCATGGGCTAGCGGGATGGGCAAAAACATTCAGTACTTC. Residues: CASSPWASGMGKNIQYF.